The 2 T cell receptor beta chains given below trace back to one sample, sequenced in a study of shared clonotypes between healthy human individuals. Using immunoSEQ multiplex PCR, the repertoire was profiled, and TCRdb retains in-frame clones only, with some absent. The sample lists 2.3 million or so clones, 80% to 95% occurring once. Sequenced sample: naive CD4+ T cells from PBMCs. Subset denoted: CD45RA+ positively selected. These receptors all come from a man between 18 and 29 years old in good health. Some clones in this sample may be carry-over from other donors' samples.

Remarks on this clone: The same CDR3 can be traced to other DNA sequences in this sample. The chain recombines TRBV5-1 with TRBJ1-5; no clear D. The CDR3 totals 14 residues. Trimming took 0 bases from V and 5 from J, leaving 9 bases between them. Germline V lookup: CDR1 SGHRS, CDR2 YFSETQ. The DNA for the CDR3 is TGCGCCAGCAGCTTGGGAGGCCAGGATCAGCCCCAGCATTTT. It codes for CASSLGGQDQPQHF.

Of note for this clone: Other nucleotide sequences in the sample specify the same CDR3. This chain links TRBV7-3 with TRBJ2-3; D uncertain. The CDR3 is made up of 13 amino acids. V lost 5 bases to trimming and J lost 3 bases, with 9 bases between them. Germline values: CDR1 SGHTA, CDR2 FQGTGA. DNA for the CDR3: TGTGCCAGCAGCAGTCGTGCGACAGATACGCAGTATTTT. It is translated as CASSSRATDTQYF.